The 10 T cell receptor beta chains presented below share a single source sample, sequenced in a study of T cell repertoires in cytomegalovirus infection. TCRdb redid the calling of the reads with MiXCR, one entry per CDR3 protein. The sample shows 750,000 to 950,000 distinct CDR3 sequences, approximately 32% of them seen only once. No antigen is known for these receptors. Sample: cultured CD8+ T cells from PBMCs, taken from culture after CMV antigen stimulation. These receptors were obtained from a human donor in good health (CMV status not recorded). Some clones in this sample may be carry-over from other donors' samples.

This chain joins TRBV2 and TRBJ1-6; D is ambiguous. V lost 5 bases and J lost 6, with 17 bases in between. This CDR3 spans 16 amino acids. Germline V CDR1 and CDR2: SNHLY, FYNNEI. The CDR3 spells CASSPVASNGNSPLHF. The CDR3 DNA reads TGTGCCAGCAGTCCCGTCGCTTCGAATGGTAATTCACCCCTCCACTTT.

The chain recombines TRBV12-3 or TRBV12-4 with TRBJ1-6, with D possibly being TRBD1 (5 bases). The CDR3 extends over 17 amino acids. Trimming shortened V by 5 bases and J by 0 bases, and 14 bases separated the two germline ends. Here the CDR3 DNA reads TGTGCCAGCAGTGCGGGGGAAACGAGCTCCTATAATTCACCCCTCCACTTT. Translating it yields CASSAGETSSYNSPLHF.

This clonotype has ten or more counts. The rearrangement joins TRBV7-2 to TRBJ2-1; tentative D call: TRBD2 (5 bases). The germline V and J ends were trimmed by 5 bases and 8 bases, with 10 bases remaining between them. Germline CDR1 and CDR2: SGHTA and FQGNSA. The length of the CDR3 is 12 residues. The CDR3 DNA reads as TGTGCCAGCAGCCCATCCGGGGATGAGCAGTTCTTC. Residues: CASSPSGDEQFF. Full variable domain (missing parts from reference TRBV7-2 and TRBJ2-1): GAGVSQSPSNKVTEKGKDVELRCDPISGHTALYWYRQSLGQGLEFLIYFQGNSAPDKSGLPSDRFSAERTGGSVSTLTIQRTQQEDSAVYLCASSPSGDEQFFGPGTRLTVL.

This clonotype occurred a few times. The CDR3 DNA sequence: TGTGCCACCAGTTCCGGGACAGGGGAGACTCTGATCTATGGCTACACCTTC. Translating it yields CATSSGTGETLIYGYTF. The rearrangement joins TRBV24-1 to TRBJ1-2, with TRBD1 matching 10 bases. Germline V lookup: CDR1 KGHDR, CDR2 SFDVKD. There are 17 residues in the CDR3. J was trimmed by 4 bases and V by 6 bases; bases with no gene match: 13.

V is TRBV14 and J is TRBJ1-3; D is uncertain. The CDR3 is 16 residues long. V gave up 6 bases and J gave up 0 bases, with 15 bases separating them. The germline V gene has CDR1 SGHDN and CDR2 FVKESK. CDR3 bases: TGTGCCAGCAGAGGAGGTGGCAGGAACTCTGGAAACACCATATATTTT. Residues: CASRGGGRNSGNTIYF.

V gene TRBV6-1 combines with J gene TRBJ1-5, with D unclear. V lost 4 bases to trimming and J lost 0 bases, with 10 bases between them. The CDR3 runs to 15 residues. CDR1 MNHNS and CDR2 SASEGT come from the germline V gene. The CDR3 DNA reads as TGTGCCAGCAGTGGCCGGGGAGCTAGCAATCAGCCCCAGCATTTT. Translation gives CASSGRGASNQPQHF.

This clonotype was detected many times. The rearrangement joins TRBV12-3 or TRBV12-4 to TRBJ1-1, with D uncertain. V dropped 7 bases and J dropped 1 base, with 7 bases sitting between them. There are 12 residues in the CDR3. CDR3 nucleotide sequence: TGTGCCAGCATGATAGCGAACACTGAAGCTTTCTTT. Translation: CASMIANTEAFF.

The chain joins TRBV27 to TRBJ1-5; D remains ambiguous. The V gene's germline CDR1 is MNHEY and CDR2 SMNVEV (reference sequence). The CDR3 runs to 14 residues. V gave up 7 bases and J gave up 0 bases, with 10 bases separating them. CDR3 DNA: TGTGCCAGCAATGACGGGTATAGCAATCAGCCCCAGCATTTT. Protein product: CASNDGYSNQPQHF.

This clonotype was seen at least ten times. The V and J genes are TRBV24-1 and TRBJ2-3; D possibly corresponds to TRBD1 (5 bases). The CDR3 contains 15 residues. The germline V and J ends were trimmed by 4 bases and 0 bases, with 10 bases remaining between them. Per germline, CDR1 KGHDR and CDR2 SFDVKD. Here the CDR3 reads CATSETGPSTDTQYF. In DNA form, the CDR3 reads TGTGCCACCAGTGAAACAGGCCCTAGCACAGATACGCAGTATTTT.

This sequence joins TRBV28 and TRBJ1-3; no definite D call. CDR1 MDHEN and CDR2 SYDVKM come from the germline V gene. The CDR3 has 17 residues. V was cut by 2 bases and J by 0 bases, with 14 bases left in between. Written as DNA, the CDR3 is TGTGCCAGCAGTTTAGAATTGCTCGATGTCTCTGGAAACACCATATATTTT. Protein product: CASSLELLDVSGNTIYF.